The rows below give T cell receptor beta chains drawn from one sample of a study of glioma-infiltrating T cells after dendritic cell vaccination. TCRdb's table, derived via immunoSEQ multiplex PCR, lists solely in-frame clones and lacks some. Found here are fewer than 90,000 clones, around 86% of them singletons; the top ten hold under 7%. The sequences come from blood, collected after dendritic cell vaccination. These receptors were obtained from a human donor with glioblastoma. CDR3s include the opening cysteine and the closing phenylalanine or tryptophan. Size is stated for part of the rows, as once, few or many counts, or as a class when the clone is expanded.

size	V	CDR3
-	TRBV4-2	CASSQEVRTGVSGFF
-	TRBV9	CASSVATSGTGELFF
-	TRBV5-1	CASSLDGSYGYTF
-	TRBV7-2	CASSLVREETQYF
once	TRBV7-2	CASSPGQGFIEQYF
-	TRBV6-5	CASSLGQEGNQPQHF
-	TRBV2	CASSPGRNRGAGTEAFF
few	TRBV19	CASPGARIILGYTF
-	TRBV20-1	CSATLGTEAFF
once	TRBV9	CASSVGRDGNTQYF
-	TRBV11-3	CASSLEGANTGELFF
-	TRBV7-6	CASSLVVASGGGELFF
-	TRBV6-6	CATLGLIGNTIYF
-	TRBV19	CASSASIGGGVYEQYF
few	TRBV18	CASSRQGEAEAFF
-	TRBV14	CASSHRPGGEAFF
-	TRBV30	CAWSWGRETEAFF
-	TRBV5-6	CASSLVLAGGAKNIQYF
once	TRBV5-1	CASSLSTSTNEKLFF
-	TRBV19	CASSISNRAKDEQYF
-	TRBV2	CASRGDSPNSPLHF
-	TRBV7-7	CASSAAGTAKETQYF
-	TRBV14	CASSPGTGATDTQYF
-	TRBV19	CASSISPGQTYEQYF
-	TRBV29-1	CSAGANVEQYF
-	TRBV19	CASKNSVNTEAFF